A single sample gave rise to the 15 T cell receptor beta chains below, sequenced in a study of tumor-infiltrating lymphocytes in oesophageal squamous cell carcinoma. TCRdb reanalysed the PCR reads using MiXCR and keeps one entry per CDR3 protein. The sample yields roughly 23,000 distinct CDR3 sequences, 30% to 35% seen once. The sample comprised esophageal tumor tissue. These receptors all come from a female donor with esophageal squamous cell carcinoma.

Concerning this clonotype: At one end, the junction sequence differs from germline, possibly due to a read error. This chain links TRBV6-1 with TRBJ1-6, with D possibly TRBD1 on 5 matching bases. The CDR3 runs 17 residues. The V gene's germline CDR1 is MNHNS and CDR2 SASEGT. The CDR3 loop is CASSQKSPGTSSYEQYF. The DNA for the CDR3 is TGTGCCAGCAGCCAAAAGTCGCCGGGGACTAGTAGCTACGAGCAGTACTTT.

Here the CDR3 reads CASSPIRTVSTNEKLFF. For the CDR3, the DNA is TGTGCCAGCAGCCCCATAAGGACAGTTTCAACTAATGAAAAACTGTTTTTT. The J gene is TRBJ1-4, the V gene TRBV7-8; D might be TRBD1 (6 bases). The CDR3 is 17 residues long. The germline V gene has CDR1 SGHVS and CDR2 FQNEAQ. Trimming removed 5 bases at V and 0 bases at J, with 16 bases between.

This clonotype has a count of ten or more. The CDR3 loop is CASSSGTGDNEQFF. CDR3 bases: TGTGCCAGCAGTTCCGGGACAGGGGACAATGAGCAGTTCTTC. This sequence joins TRBV12-3 or TRBV12-4 and TRBJ2-1; 10 nucleotides match TRBD1. The CDR3 has 14 amino acids. The ends lost 4 bases at V and 5 bases at J; junction bases unmatched: 2.

As to this clonotype: No conserved phenylalanine or tryptophan ends this CDR3, so it is likely a read error. Because the CDR3's place on the DNA is in doubt, the DNA is left out and the CDR3 is given as listed by TCRdb. CDR3 loop: CASGDPARYGYTFGS. The chain has TRBV6-1 and TRBJ2-7; the D segment call TRBD2 is taken from the table without a DNA check. The CDR3 numbers 15 amino acids, ends counted. In germline, CDR1 is MNHNS, CDR2 SASEGT.

This clonotype was seen ten or more times. The CDR3 does not close with the conserved phenylalanine or tryptophan, likely indicating a read error. The DNA is left out, because the CDR3 cannot be placed on it with certainty; the CDR3 is given as TCRdb lists it. CDR3 in amino acids: CASSQEGQ. V and J are TRBV7-8 and TRBJ2-6; the DNA was not used to check the table's D call, TRBD1. Per germline, CDR1 SGHVS and CDR2 FQNEAQ. With termini counted, the CDR3 has 8 amino acids.

This clonotype came up a few times. The chain combines TRBV4-1 with TRBJ2-1; D could derive from TRBD1 or TRBD2 (5 bases each). Deletions cut 1 base from V and 8 bases from J, with 24 bases between. CDR3 length: 18 residues. The germline gives CDR1 MGHRA, CDR2 YSYEKL. CDR3 loop: CASSQGSPGGGSRYEQFF. The DNA for the CDR3 is TGCGCCAGCAGCCAAGGCTCTCCGGGTGGGGGTTCTCGATATGAGCAGTTCTTC.

As concerns this clonotype: A much larger clonotype is one base distant, so this may be a read error. The rearrangement links TRBV19 to TRBJ2-7; D perhaps matches TRBD2 (5 bases). Trimming pared 6 bases from V and 7 bases from J, leaving 16 bases between. Germline V lookup: CDR1 LNHDA, CDR2 SQIVND (reference sequence). The CDR3 has 13 amino acids. CDR3 coding DNA: TGTGCCAGTAGGGGAGCCGCAGGTAGTGAGCAGTACTTC. This sequence encodes CASRGAAGSEQYF. Full variable domain (outside the CDR3, taken from reference TRBV19 and TRBJ2-7): DGGITQSPKYLFRKEGQNVTLSCEQNLNHDAMYWYRQDPGQGLRLIYYSQIVNDFQKGDIAEGYSVSREKKESFPLTVTSAQKNPTAFYLCASRGAAGSEQYFGPGTRLTVT.

This clonotype was recorded at least ten times. V is TRBV5-1 and J is TRBJ2-5; the match to TRBD1 covers 7 bases. V dropped 2 bases and J dropped 3; count of bases not matched to a gene: 7. This CDR3 region has 15 residues. CDR1 SGHRS and CDR2 YFSETQ come from the germline V gene. The CDR3 region is CASSLQGLLEETQYF. The DNA of the CDR3 is TGCGCCAGCAGCTTACAGGGGCTTCTTGAAGAGACCCAGTACTTC.

This clonotype showed up many times. The chain recombines TRBV12-5 with TRBJ2-1; D is ambiguous. The end of the DNA aligns better with TRBJ2-7, so the J call may be wrong. The CDR3 has 16 amino acids. The V gene's germline CDR1 is LGHNT and CDR2 FRNRAP. The CDR3, as DNA: TGTGCTAGTGGTTTGTCAACGCGAAGCTCCTACAATGAGCAGTACTTC. This translates into CASGLSTRSSYNEQYF.

J is TRBJ1-5 and V is TRBV28; maybe TRBD1 (5 bases). Germline CDR1 MDHEN, CDR2 SYDVKM. The V end was cut by 4 bases, the J end by 7 bases, with 20 bases between. The CDR3 consists of 16 residues. The CDR3 loop reads CASSSYRFQGDQPQHF. CDR3 coding DNA: TGTGCCAGCAGTTCATACAGATTTCAGGGAGACCAGCCCCAGCATTTT. Drawing the rest from reference TRBV28 and TRBJ1-5, the complete variable domain is DVKVTQSSRYLVKRTGEKVFLECVQDMDHENMFWYRQDPGLGLRLIYFSYDVKMKEKGDIPEGYSVSREKKERFSLILESASTNQTSMYLCASSSYRFQGDQPQHFGDGTRLSIL.

The chain is built from TRBV15 and TRBJ2-2; the match to TRBD1 covers 9 bases. Germline CDR1 and CDR2: LNHNV and YYDKDF (reference sequence). Trimming took 1 base from V and 1 from J; bases not matched to a gene: 4. The CDR3 extends over 17 amino acids. CDR3 in DNA: TGTGCCACCAGCAGAGCCCCGGGACAGGGGAACACCGGGGAGCTGTTTTTT. Translated: CATSRAPGQGNTGELFF.

Within the sample, this clonotype is medium-sized. This sequence joins TRBV28 and TRBJ1-2; TRBD1 is a possible D gene (5 bases). V was trimmed by 5 bases and J by 4 bases, leaving 14 bases between them. The germline V gene encodes CDR1 MDHEN and CDR2 SYDVKM. The CDR3 loop spans 14 amino acids. The CDR3 protein is CASSLLQAFYGYTF. The CDR3 bases are TGTGCCAGCAGTCTATTACAGGCGTTCTATGGCTACACCTTC.

V and J are TRBV7-4 and TRBJ2-4; the D is unclear. The DNA end is a closer match to TRBJ2-7, so the J assignment may be wrong. The CDR3 has 11 residues. Germline V gives CDR1 SGHVT, CDR2 SQSDAQ. In DNA, the CDR3 is TGTGCCAGCAGCCCCCAGGACGAGCAGTACTTC. As protein: CASSPQDEQYF.

In its sample, this clonotype was seen many times. The genes are TRBV7-2 and TRBJ1-2; D uncertain. V shed 1 base and J shed 4 bases, with 4 bases lying between them. The CDR3 totals 12 residues. Germline loops: CDR1 SGHTA, CDR2 FQGNSA. CDR3 DNA: TGTGCCAGCAGCTTAGGGGGCTATGGCTACACCTTC. Translation gives CASSLGGYGYTF.

There are many counts of this clonotype. The rearrangement uses TRBV27 and TRBJ2-1; TRBD2 agrees at 8 bases. The CDR3 extends over 14 amino acids. Germline V CDR1 and CDR2: MNHEY, SMNVEV (reference sequence). The J segment lost 6 bases and the V segment lost 3 bases, leaving 4 bases of the junction unmatched. The CDR3, as DNA: TGTGCCAGCAGTTTGCTAGCGGGTTTCAATGAGCAGTTCTTC. It encodes CASSLLAGFNEQFF.